This entry is about one T cell receptor (beta chain). What it binds is not known. These data come from a study of T cell responses to AZD1222 COVID-19 vaccine. Overall study context: The study pooled second doses at about 4 or about 12 weeks. Study-level findings and limits: Vaccine-associated CD4 TCRs spanned spike, dominant at 160-218 and 743-854.

Libraries were prepared by immunoSEQ multiplex PCR; TCRdb keeps only in-frame clonotypes and omits some of them. The sample includes fewer than 85,000 clones, approximately 92% of them seen just once. V gave up 5 bases and J gave up 4 bases; unmatched junction bases: 2. This CDR3 comprises 14 residues. In germline, CDR1 is KGHDR, CDR2 SFDVKD. The sample in question was peripheral blood, obtained on day 0 of AZD1222 vaccination. The origin of this receptor is an adult in good health. The rearrangement joins TRBV24-1 to TRBJ1-5; 9 nucleotides line up with TRBD1. CDR3 nucleotide sequence: TGTGCCACCAGTGCGACAGGGGGTAATCAGCCCCAGCATTTT. As protein: CATSATGGNQPQHF.